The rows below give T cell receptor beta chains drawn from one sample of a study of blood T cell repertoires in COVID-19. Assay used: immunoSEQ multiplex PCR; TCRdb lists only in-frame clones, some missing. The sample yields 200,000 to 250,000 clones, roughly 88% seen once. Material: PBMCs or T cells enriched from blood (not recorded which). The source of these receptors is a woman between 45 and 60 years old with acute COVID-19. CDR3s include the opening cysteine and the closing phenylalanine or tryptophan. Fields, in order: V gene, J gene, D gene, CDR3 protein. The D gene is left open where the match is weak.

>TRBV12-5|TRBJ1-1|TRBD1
CASGSLTGGFYTEAFF
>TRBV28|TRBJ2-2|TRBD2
CASSLSGLGELFF
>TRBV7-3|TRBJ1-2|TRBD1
CASSSGQGYGYTF
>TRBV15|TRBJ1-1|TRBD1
CATSQDRERSNTEAFF
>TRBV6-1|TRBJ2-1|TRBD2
CASSESLAVYNEQFF
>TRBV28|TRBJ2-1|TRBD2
CASSLNYLGLAGQVEQFF
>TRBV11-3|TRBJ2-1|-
CASSSNRVSSYNEQFF
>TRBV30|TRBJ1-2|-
CAWRDTGGNFGYGYTF
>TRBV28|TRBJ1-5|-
CASNRWGPSNQPQHF
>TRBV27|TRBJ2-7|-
CASMRGYEQYF
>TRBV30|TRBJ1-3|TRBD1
CAWSVGGRPSSGNTIYF
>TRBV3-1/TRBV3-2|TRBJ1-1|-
CASSQSRWNTEAFF
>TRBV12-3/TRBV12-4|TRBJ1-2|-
CASSLNRASGYTF
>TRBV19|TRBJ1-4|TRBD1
CASRIQGARVEKLFF
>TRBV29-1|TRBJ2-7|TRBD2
CSVGPYPGGSYEQYF
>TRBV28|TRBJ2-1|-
CASGFHQGNEQFF
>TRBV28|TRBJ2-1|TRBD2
CASKLAGDLINEQFF
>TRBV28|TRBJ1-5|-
CASSRDSPNQPQHF
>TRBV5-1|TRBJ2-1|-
CASSTRQGNEQFF
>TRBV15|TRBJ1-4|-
CATSRSLGGFDEKLFF
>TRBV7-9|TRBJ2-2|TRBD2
CASSLTGTTYTGELFF
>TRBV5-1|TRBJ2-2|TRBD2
CASSLEAGGRTGELFF
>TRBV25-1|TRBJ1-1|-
CASSESKGLGAFF
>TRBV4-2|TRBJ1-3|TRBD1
CASSPGQGAGNTIYF
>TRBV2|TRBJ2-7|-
CASSEELVFYEQYF
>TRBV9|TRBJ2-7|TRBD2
CASSEGTSGGSYEQYF
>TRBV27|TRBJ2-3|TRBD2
CASSWTSGSTDTQYF
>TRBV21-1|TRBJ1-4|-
CASRKASRRQGAEKLFF
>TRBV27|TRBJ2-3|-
CASSLSHTVRPRDTQYF
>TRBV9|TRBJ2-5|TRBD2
CASSRAPGGEETQYF
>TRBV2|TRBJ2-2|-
CASRETVLSRVNTGELFF
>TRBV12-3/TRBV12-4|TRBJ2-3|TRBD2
CASRAGEADTQYF
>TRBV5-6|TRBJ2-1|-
CASSHDISSYNEQFF
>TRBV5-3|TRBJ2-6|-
CARSLCMAGDVAGANVLTF
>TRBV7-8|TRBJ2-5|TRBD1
CASSPNRGRETQYF
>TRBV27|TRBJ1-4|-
CASSRGGQTNEKLFF
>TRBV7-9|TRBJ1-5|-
CASSLVGGAQQPQHF
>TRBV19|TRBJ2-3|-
CARSVGGGHISTQYF
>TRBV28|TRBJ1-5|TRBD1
CASSLGTAGANQPQHF
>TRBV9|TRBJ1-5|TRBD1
CASSAPGQATDYSNQPQHF
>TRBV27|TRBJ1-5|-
CASSFYSNQPQHF
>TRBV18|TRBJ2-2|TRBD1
CASSPDRGGTGELFF
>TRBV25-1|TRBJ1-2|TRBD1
CASSEPVTGQGLNGYTF
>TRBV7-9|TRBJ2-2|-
CASSLEQVFLTGELFF
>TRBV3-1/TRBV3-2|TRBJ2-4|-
CASSLQSEAKNIQYF
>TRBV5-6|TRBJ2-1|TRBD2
CASSPLAGDHNEQFF
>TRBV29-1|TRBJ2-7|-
CSVPGRNEQYF
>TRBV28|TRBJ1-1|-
CASSYLRGMNTEAFF
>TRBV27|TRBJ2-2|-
CASSLRRRGPTGELFF
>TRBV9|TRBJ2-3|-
CASSVGGLRTDTQYF
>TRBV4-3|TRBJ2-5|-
CASSQGTGQGFFETQYF
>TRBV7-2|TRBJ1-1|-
CASSFMNTEAFF
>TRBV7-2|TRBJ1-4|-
CASSLRVLGAGEKLFF
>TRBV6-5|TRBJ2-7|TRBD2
CASSYWTSGEVEQYF
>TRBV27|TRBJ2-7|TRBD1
CASSGQGYEQYF
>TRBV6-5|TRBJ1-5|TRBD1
CASSRDRVQPQHF
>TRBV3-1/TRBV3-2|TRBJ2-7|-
CASSQDPGVQVWEQYF